This is a list of T cell receptor beta chains from one sample in a study of cytomegalovirus exposure and HLA in healthy donors. Generated by immunoSEQ multiplex PCR, the TCRdb table keeps only in-frame clones and is missing some. The repertoire has some 120,000 clones, 77% of them found once; the top ten carry over 9.5%. Sequencing was carried out using PBMCs. The source of these receptors is a middle-aged man in good health and CMV-seropositive. The CDR3 runs from the conserved cysteine through the conserved F or W. The D gene is left open where the match is weak. Some rows mark clone size as missing; the rest say once, few, many or name a class of expanded clone.

D gene,J gene,clone size,V gene,CDR3 protein,CDR3 DNA
-,TRBJ2-3,-,TRBV5-1,CASSSHSAAEDTQYF,TGCGCCAGCAGCTCCCATAGCGCGGCCGAAGATACGCAGTATTTT
TRBD1,TRBJ1-2,-,TRBV10-3,CAISFTGGADGYTF,TGTGCCATCAGCTTTACAGGGGGCGCGGATGGCTACACCTTC
-,TRBJ2-2,-,TRBV18,CASSPGGYTGELFF,TGTGCCAGCTCACCAGGAGGGTACACCGGGGAGCTGTTTTTT
-,TRBJ2-5,-,TRBV7-9,CASSLVWDMVETQYF,TGTGCCAGCAGCTTAGTGTGGGACATGGTGGAGACCCAGTACTTC
-,TRBJ2-2,few,TRBV5-1,CASSQVFGQTTGELFF,TGCGCCAGCAGCCAAGTATTCGGACAGACCACCGGGGAGCTGTTTTTT
-,TRBJ1-4,few,TRBV5-1,CASSLGPLTTNEKLFF,TGCGCCAGCAGCTTGGGCCCACTCACAACTAATGAAAAACTGTTTTTT
-,TRBJ1-2,-,TRBV7-6,CASSLGAGDYGYTF,TGTGCCAGCAGCTTAGGGGCGGGCGACTATGGCTACACCTTC
-,TRBJ2-3,-,TRBV9,CASSVALMTSTDTQYF,TGTGCCAGCAGCGTAGCGCTAATGACTAGCACAGATACGCAGTATTTT
-,TRBJ2-3,few,TRBV9,CASSVEGTDTQYF,TGTGCCAGCAGCGTTGAGGGAACAGATACGCAGTATTTT
TRBD1,TRBJ1-1,-,TRBV5-1,CASSYGSRQGSEAFF,TGCGCCAGCAGCTATGGATCACGACAGGGATCCGAAGCTTTCTTT
TRBD2,TRBJ2-1,-,TRBV6-8,CASSYGLAGGHYNEQFF,TGTGCCAGCAGTTACGGACTAGCGGGGGGTCACTACAATGAGCAGTTCTTC
-,TRBJ2-6,-,TRBV28,CASRPGGAQGANVLTF,TGTGCCAGCAGACCGGGGGGCGCGCAGGGGGCCAACGTCCTGACTTTC
-,TRBJ2-2,-,TRBV9,CASSVVSGVNTGELFF,TGTGCCAGCAGCGTAGTGTCGGGGGTGAACACCGGGGAGCTGTTTTTT
TRBD1,TRBJ2-5,-,TRBV5-1,CASSAGTGRETQYF,TGCGCCAGCAGCGCCGGGACAGGGAGGGAGACCCAGTACTTC
-,TRBJ2-7,-,TRBV27,CASSFSSPGRSSYEQYF,TGTGCCAGCAGTTTCTCTTCACCGGGGAGAAGCTCCTACGAGCAGTACTTC
-,TRBJ1-4,-,TRBV7-9,CASSQNGGEKLFF,TGTGCCAGCAGCCAAAACGGAGGAGAAAAACTGTTTTTT
TRBD2,TRBJ2-1,-,TRBV11-3,CASSLEPGAGDNEQFF,TGTGCCAGCAGCTTAGAACCTGGCGCGGGGGACAATGAGCAGTTCTTC
-,TRBJ2-2,-,TRBV11-3,CASSSAMNTGELFF,TGTGCCAGCAGTTCCGCTATGAACACCGGGGAGCTGTTTTTT
TRBD1,TRBJ2-1,few,TRBV9,CASSAHRGNEQFF,TGTGCCAGCAGCGCGCACAGGGGAAATGAGCAGTTCTTC
TRBD1,TRBJ1-2,-,TRBV19,CASSFRDRTNYGYTF,TGTGCCAGTAGTTTCCGGGACAGAACTAACTATGGCTACACCTTC
-,TRBJ1-4,-,TRBV6-5,CASSYTVGGGEKLFF,TGTGCCAGCAGCTACACGGTGGGGGGGGGTGAAAAACTGTTTTTT
TRBD1,TRBJ1-6,few,TRBV11-3,CASSSDGTGNSPLHF,TGTGCCAGCAGCTCAGACGGGACAGGCAATTCACCCCTCCACTTT
TRBD2,TRBJ2-1,-,TRBV11-3,CASSLVGGTSGNEQFF,TGTGCCAGCAGCTTAGTCGGGGGGACTAGCGGCAATGAGCAGTTCTTC
-,TRBJ1-1,-,TRBV19,CASSISHRDTRRAFF,TGTGCCAGTAGTATTTCACACCGGGACACTCGGCGTGCTTTCTTT
-,TRBJ1-5,once,TRBV5-1,CASSFGAGDQPQHF,TGCGCCAGCAGCTTCGGGGCAGGGGATCAGCCCCAGCATTTT
TRBD2,TRBJ2-2,-,TRBV5-4,CASSGKRGVEELFF,TGTGCCAGCAGCGGGAAGCGGGGGGTGGAGGAGCTGTTTTTT
TRBD1,TRBJ2-7,few,TRBV5-1,CASSLGGGGLYEQYF,TGCGCCAGCAGCTTGGGAGGGGGCGGATTATACGAGCAGTACTTC
-,TRBJ1-4,-,TRBV5-4,CASSLEAGPNEKLFF,TGTGCCAGCAGCTTGGAGGCAGGGCCGAATGAAAAACTGTTTTTT
-,TRBJ1-1,-,TRBV12-5,CASGLVSGGNTEAFF,TGTGCTAGTGGTTTGGTCTCGGGTGGGAACACTGAAGCTTTCTTT
-,TRBJ1-4,-,TRBV7-2,CASSLEVKQVEKLFF,TGTGCCAGCAGCTTGGAGGTGAAACAAGTGGAAAAACTGTTTTTT
-,TRBJ2-7,-,TRBV2,CASNHRVESYEQYF,TGTGCCAGCAATCACAGGGTGGAATCCTACGAGCAGTACTTC
TRBD2,TRBJ2-1,-,TRBV5-1,CASSLDGGNSDNEQFF,TGCGCCAGCAGCTTGGACGGGGGGAATTCTGACAATGAGCAGTTCTTC
-,TRBJ2-2,-,TRBV11-2,CASSSQANTGELFF,TGTGCCAGCAGTTCACAGGCGAACACCGGGGAGCTGTTTTTT
-,TRBJ1-5,-,TRBV10-3,CAISESDRNQPQHF,TGTGCCATCAGTGAGTCTGATAGAAATCAGCCCCAGCATTTT
TRBD1,TRBJ2-2,-,TRBV4-3,CASSYKQGVTGELFF,TGCGCCAGCAGCTACAAACAGGGGGTCACCGGGGAGCTGTTTTTT
-,TRBJ1-5,few,TRBV7-9,CASSLHTNQPQHF,TGTGCCAGCAGCTTACACACCAATCAGCCCCAGCATTTT
TRBD1,TRBJ2-2,-,TRBV14,CASSPLDRSYTGELFF,TGTGCCAGCAGCCCCCTGGACAGGAGCTACACCGGGGAGCTGTTTTTT
TRBD1,TRBJ1-2,-,TRBV7-8,CASSLDRGTYGYTF,TGTGCCAGCAGCTTAGACAGGGGGACCTATGGCTACACCTTC
-,TRBJ1-1,once,TRBV27,CASSLLSGSGAFF,TGTGCCAGCAGTTTATTATCCGGTAGCGGGGCTTTCTTT
-,TRBJ1-6,few,TRBV7-2,CASSPSQGYNSPLHF,TGTGCCAGCAGCCCTAGTCAGGGGTATAATTCACCCCTCCACTTT
-,TRBJ2-4,-,TRBV4-1,CASSQVLAEPRVNIQYF,TGCGCCAGCAGCCAAGTTTTAGCGGAACCCCGGGTAAACATTCAGTACTTC
-,TRBJ1-1,-,TRBV28,CASRPRSVLGAFF,TGTGCCAGCAGGCCTAGGAGTGTGCTGGGAGCTTTCTTT
TRBD1,TRBJ1-2,few,TRBV4-3,CASSQSSGTGGYGYTF,TGCGCCAGCAGCCAGTCATCCGGGACAGGGGGCTATGGCTACACCTTC
-,TRBJ2-5,-,TRBV7-3,CASSFYPLKRGRANETQYF,TGTGCCAGCAGCTTTTACCCCCTCAAGAGGGGGAGGGCGAATGAGACCCAGTACTTC
-,TRBJ2-7,-,TRBV25-1,CASSESPKGLSSYEQYF,TGTGCCAGCAGTGAATCCCCTAAGGGGTTGAGCTCCTACGAGCAGTACTTC
-,TRBJ1-1,-,TRBV7-2,CASSLTRDTEAFF,TGTGCCAGCAGCTTAACCAGGGACACTGAAGCTTTCTTT
TRBD1,TRBJ2-7,-,TRBV4-1,CASSPNGDRGSSYEQYF,TGCGCCAGCAGCCCCAACGGGGACAGGGGAAGCTCCTACGAGCAGTACTTC
-,TRBJ2-6,once,TRBV5-6,CASSLDGHGNSGANGLTF,TGTGCCAGCAGCTTGGATGGACACGGTAATTCTGGGGCCAACGGCCTGACTTTC
-,TRBJ1-2,-,TRBV7-8,CASSSLPPDGGSDASRGDGYTF,TGTGCCAGCAGCTCTTTGCCACCGGATGGGGGCTCGGACGCCTCCAGGGGTGATGGCTACACCTTC